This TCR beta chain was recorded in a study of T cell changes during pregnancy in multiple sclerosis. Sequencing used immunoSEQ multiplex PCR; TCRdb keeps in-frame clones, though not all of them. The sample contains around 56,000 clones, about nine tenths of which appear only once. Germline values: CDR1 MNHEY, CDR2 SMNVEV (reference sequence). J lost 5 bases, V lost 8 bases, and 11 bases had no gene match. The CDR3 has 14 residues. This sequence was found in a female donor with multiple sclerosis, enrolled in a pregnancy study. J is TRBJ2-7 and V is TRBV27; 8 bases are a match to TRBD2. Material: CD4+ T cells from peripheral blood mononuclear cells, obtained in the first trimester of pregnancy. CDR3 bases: TGTGCCAGCCAAGCCTCAGCGGGGGCCCACGAGCAGTACTTC. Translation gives CASQASAGAHEQYF.